The sequence of this T cell receptor (beta chain) was determined in a study of blood T cell repertoires in COVID-19. Study as a whole: COVID-19 samples collected from the United States, Italy and Spain covered acute and convalescent phases.

The V end was cut by 2 bases, the J end by 0 bases, with 9 bases between. CDR1 and CDR2 (germline): SGHTA, FQGNSA. The CDR3 has 15 amino acids. Only in-frame clones appear in the TCRdb table, and some are missing; sequencing was by immunoSEQ multiplex PCR. This sample has roughly 440,000 clones, with approximately 88% found just once. The rearrangement links TRBV7-2 to TRBJ2-3; possibly TRBD2 for D (5 bases). The source is a woman between 50 and 59 years old with COVID-19, enrolled during active disease. The sample taken for sequencing was peripheral blood. As DNA, the CDR3 is TGTGCCAGCAGCTTACGGGGATGGAGCACAGATACGCAGTATTTT. Translation gives CASSLRGWSTDTQYF.